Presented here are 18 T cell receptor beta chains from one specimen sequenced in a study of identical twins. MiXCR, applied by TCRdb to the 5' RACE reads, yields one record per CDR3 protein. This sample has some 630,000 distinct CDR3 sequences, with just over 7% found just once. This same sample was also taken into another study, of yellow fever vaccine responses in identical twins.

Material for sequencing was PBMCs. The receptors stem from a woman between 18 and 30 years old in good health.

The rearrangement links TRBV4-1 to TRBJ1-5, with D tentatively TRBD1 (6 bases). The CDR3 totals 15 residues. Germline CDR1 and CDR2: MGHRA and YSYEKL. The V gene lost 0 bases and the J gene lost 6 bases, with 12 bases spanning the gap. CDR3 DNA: TGCGCCAGCAGCCAAGATCTGGGGGCGGGTCAGCCCCAGCATTTT. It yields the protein CASSQDLGAGQPQHF.

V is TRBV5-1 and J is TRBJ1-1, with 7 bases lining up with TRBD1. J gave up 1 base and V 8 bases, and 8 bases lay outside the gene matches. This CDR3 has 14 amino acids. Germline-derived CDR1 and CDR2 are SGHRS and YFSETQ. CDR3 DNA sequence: TGCGCCAGTTCGGGACGGACAGGGAACACTGAAGCTTTCTTT. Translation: CASSGRTGNTEAFF.

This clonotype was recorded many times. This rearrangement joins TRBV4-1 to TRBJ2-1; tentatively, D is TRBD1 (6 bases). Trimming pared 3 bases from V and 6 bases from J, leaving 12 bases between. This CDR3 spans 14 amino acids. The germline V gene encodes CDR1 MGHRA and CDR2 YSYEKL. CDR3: CASSHGGHPNEQFF. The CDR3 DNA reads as TGCGCCAGCAGCCATGGGGGACACCCCAATGAGCAGTTCTTC.

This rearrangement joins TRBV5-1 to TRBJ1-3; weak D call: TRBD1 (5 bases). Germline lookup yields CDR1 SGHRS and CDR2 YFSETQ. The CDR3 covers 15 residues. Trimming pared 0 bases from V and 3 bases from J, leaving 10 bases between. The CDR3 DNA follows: TGCGCCAGCAGCTTGGGTTCAGGGCGTGGAAACACCATATATTTT. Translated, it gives CASSLGSGRGNTIYF.

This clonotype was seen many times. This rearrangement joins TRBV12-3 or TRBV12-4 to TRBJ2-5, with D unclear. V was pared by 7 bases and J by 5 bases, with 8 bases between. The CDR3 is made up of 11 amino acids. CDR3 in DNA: TGTGCCAGCACTCAAGGGGAGACCCAGTACTTC. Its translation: CASTQGETQYF.

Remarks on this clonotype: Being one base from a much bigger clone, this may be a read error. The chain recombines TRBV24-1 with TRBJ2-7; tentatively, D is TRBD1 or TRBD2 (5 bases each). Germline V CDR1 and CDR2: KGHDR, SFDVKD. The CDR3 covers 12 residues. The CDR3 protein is CASSDFGGEQYF. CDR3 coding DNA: TGTGCCTCCAGTGATTTTGGGGGCGAGCAGTACTTC.

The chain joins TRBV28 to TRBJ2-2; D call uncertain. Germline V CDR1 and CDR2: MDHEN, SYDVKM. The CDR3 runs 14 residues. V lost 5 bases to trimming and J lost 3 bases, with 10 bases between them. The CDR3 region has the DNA TGTGCCAGCAGTCCCCACATGTACACCGGGGAGCTGTTTTTT. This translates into CASSPHMYTGELFF.

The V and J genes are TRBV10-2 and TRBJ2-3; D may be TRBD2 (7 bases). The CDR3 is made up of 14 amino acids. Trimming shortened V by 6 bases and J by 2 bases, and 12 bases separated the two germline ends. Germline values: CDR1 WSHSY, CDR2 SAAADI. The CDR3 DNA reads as TGCGCCAGCAGGAGGGGGGGACACACAGATACGCAGTATTTT. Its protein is CASRRGGHTDTQYF.

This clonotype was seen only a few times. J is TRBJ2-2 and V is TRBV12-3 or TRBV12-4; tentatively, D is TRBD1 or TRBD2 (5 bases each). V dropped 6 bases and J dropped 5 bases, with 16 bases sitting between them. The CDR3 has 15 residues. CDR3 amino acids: CASSRTRAGTGELFF. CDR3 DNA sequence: TGTGCCAGCAGCAGAACGAGGGCAGGGACCGGGGAGCTGTTTTTT.

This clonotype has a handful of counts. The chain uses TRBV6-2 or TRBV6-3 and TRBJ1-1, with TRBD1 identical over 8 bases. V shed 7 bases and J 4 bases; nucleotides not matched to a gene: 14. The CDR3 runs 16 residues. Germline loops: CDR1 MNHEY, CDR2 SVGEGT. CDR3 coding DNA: TGTGCCAGCACTACACCCCGGACAGGGATTGCCACTGAAGCTTTCTTT. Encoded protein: CASTTPRTGIATEAFF.

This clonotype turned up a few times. The CDR3 DNA is TGTGCCAGTTCGAGGGCCCTCACAGATACGCAGTATTTT. This translates into CASSRALTDTQYF. The rearrangement uses TRBV14 and TRBJ2-3, with D possibly TRBD2 on 5 matching bases. Germline values: CDR1 SGHDN, CDR2 FVKESK. CDR3 length: 13 amino acids. Trimming shortened V by 9 bases and J by 2 bases, and 12 bases separated the two germline ends.

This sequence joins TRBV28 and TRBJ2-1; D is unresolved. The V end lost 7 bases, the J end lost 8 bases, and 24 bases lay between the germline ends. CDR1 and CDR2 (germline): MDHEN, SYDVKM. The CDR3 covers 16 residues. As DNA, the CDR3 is TGTGCCAGCACGTCCCTCACCCCCAACTATAGGGATGAGCAGTTCTTC. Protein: CASTSLTPNYRDEQFF.

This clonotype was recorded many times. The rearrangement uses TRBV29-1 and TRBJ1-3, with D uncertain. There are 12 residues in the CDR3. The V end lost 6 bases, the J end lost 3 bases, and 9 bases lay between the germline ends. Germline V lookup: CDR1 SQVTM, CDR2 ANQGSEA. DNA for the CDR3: TGCAGCGTCCTGGCACTTGGAAACACCATATATTTT. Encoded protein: CSVLALGNTIYF. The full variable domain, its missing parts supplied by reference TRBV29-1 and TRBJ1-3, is SAVISQKPSRDICQRGTSLTIQCQVDSQVTMMFWYRQQPGQSLTLIATANQGSEATYESGFVIDKFPISRPNLTFSTLTVSNMSPEDSSIYLCSVLALGNTIYFGEGSWLTVV.

The DNA of the CDR3 is TGCGCCAGCAGCCCGGGTGGGGCAGATGGGACCCAGTACTTC. Translated, it gives CASSPGGADGTQYF. This chain joins TRBV5-1 and TRBJ2-5; tentatively, D is TRBD1 (5 bases). CDR3 length: 14 residues. V was trimmed by 4 bases and J by 7 bases, leaving 17 bases between them. The V gene's germline CDR1 is SGHRS and CDR2 YFSETQ.

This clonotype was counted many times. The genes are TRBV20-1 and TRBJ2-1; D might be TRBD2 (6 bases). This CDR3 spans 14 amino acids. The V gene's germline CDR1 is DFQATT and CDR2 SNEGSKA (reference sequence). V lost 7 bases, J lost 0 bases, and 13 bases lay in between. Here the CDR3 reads CSVNRGSSYNEQFF. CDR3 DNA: TGCAGTGTCAACCGGGGGAGCTCCTACAATGAGCAGTTCTTC.

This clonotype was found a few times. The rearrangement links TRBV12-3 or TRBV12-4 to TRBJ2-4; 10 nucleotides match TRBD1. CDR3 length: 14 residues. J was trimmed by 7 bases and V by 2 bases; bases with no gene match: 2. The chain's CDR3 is CASSLLGQGNIQYF. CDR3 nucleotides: TGTGCCAGCAGTTTATTGGGACAGGGGAACATTCAGTACTTC.

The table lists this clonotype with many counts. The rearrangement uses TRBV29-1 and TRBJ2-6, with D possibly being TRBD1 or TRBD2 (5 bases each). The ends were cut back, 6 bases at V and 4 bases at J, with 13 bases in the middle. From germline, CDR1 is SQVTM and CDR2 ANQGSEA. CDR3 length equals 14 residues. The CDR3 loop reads CSVRGVSGANVLTF. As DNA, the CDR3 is TGCAGCGTCCGAGGGGTATCAGGGGCCAACGTCCTGACTTTC.

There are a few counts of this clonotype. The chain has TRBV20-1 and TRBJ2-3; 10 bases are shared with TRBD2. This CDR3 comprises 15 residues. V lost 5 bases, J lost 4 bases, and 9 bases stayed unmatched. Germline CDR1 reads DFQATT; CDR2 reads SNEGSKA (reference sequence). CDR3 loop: CSASFSGGGPDTQYF. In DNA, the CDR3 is TGCAGTGCTTCTTTCAGCGGGGGGGGCCCAGATACGCAGTATTTT.